This T cell receptor beta chain appears in the sequencing data of a study of siplizumab effects on memory and regulatory T cells. Study observations and caveats: Confirmation that proliferating Tregs from siplizumab cultures had suppressive function was not obtained. Mappable alloreactive CD4+ clones came from Treg cells around 70% of the time on average with siplizumab, against 26.9% in controls. Roughly 80-95% of proliferating CD4+ or CD8+ clones lacked a naive or memory phenotype that could be assigned. Among sequences traceable to unstimulated CD4+ memory cells, alloreactive ones were significantly reduced by siplizumab.

This clone was detected once. The antigen is unknown. TCRdb's copy holds only in-frame clones and misses some; the assay was immunoSEQ multiplex PCR. The table shows 9,500 to 15,000 clones, with around 43% occurring only once. V was pared by 4 bases and J by 2 bases, with 17 bases between. CDR1 is SEHNR, CDR2 FQNEAQ, per germline (reference sequence). This CDR3 has 16 residues. For 6 days at 37°C, the mixed lymphocyte reaction cells were kept in coculture. The chain uses TRBV7-9 and TRBJ1-2; D call uncertain. Sequenced sample: CFSE-low (dividing) CD8+ T cells sorted from an allogeneic mixed lymphocyte reaction. This TCR came from a human donor in good health; the cells came from an allogeneic mixed lymphocyte reaction. Some clones in this sample may be carry-over from other donors' samples. The CDR3 DNA reads TGTGCCAGCAGCTACACGTCGGAGGGCGGCAACTATGGCTACACCTTC. This gives the protein CASSYTSEGGNYGYTF.